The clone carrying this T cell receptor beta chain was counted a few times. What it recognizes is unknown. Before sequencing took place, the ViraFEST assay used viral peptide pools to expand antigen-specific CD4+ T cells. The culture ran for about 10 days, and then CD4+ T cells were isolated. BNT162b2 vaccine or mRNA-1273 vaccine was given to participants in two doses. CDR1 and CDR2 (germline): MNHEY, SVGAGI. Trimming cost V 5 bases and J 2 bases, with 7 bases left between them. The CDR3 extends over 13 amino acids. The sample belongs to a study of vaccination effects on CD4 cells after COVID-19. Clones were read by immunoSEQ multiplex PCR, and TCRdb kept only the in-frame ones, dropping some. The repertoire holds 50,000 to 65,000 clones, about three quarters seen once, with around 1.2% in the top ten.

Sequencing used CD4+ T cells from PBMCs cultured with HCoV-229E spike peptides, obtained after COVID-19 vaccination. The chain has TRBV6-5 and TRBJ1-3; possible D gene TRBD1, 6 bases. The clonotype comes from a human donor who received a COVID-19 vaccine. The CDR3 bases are TGTGCCAGCAGTCGGGGGCCTGGAAACACCATATATTTT. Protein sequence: CASSRGPGNTIYF.